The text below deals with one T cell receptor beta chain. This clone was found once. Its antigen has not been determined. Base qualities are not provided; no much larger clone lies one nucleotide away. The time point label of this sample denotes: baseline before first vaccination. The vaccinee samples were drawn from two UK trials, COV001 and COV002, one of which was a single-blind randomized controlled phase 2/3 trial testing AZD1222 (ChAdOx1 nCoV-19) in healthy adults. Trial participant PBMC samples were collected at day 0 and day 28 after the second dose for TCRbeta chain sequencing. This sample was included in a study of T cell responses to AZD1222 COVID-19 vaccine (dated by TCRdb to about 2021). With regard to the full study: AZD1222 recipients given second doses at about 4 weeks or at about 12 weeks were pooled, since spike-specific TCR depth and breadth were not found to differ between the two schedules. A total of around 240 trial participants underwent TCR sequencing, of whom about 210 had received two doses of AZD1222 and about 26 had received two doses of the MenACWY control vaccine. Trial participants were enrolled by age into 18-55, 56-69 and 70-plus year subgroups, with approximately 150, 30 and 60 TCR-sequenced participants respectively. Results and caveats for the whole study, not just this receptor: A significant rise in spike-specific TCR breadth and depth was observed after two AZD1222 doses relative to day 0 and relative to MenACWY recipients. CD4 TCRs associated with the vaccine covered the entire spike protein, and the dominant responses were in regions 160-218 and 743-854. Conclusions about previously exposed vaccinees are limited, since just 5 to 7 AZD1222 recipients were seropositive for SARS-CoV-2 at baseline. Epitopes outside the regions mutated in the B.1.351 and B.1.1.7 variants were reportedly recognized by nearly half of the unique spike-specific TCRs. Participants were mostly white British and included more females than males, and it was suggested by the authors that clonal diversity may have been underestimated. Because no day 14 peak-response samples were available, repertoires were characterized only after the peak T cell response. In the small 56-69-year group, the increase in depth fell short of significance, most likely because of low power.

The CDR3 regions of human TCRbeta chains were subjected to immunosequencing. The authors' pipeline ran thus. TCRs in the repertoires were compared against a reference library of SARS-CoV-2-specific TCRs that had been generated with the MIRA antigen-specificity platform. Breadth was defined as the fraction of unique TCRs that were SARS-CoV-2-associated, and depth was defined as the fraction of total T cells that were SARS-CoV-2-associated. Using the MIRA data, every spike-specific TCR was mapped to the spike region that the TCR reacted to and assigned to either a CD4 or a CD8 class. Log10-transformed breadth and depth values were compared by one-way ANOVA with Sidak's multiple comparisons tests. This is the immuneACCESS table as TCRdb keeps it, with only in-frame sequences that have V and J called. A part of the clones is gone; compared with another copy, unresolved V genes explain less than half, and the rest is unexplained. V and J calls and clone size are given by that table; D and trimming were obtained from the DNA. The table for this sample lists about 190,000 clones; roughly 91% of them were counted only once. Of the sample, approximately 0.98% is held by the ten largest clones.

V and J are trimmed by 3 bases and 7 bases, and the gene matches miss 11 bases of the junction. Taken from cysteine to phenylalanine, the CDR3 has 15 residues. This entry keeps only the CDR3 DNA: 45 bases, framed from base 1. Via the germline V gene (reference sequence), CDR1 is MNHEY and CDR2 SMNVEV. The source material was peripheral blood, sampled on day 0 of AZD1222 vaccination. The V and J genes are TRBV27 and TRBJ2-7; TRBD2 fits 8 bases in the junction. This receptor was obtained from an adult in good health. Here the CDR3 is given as CASSFGAGALWEQYF. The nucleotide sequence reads TGTGCCAGCAGTTTCGGAGCGGGGGCCCTCTGGGAGCAGTACTTC.